This is a list of T cell receptor beta chains from one sample in a study of early T cells in non-severe SARS-CoV-2 infection. Via MiXCR, TCRdb re-called the 5' RACE reads, giving one row per CDR3 protein. The sample has fewer than 35,000 distinct CDR3 sequences; approximately 6.2% are singletons. Input material: whole blood. The origin of the receptors is an adult who was a healthcare worker with PCR-confirmed SARS-CoV-2 infection or an uninfected control (not recorded which). Each CDR3 is given with its conserved first and last residue. A D gene is named only where the DNA matches it firmly. Part of the rows lack a size; the others show once, few, many or a class for expanded clones.

v_gene	abundance	j_gene	d_gene	CDR3nt	CDR3aa
TRBV29-1	many	TRBJ1-2	NA	TGCAGCGCCGGGCAGGGGACGGCGATCTACACCTTC	CSAGQGTAIYTF
TRBV7-8	many	TRBJ2-7	NA	TGTGCCAGCAGCCGGATCGAGAGAAGCTCCTACGAGCAGTACTTC	CASSRIERSSYEQYF
TRBV13	many	TRBJ2-7	TRBD1	TGTGCCAGCAGCTTTAAGGGGGCTAGGGAGCAGTACTTC	CASSFKGAREQYF
TRBV13	medium-sized	TRBJ2-3	TRBD1	TGTGCCAGCGGAGAGGGGGCGGCAGATACGCAGTATTTT	CASGEGAADTQYF
TRBV29-1	few	TRBJ2-5	TRBD1	TGCAGCGTTGCAGGGGGCGATGAGACCCAGTACTTC	CSVAGGDETQYF
TRBV29-1	NA	TRBJ1-2	NA	TGCAGCGTTTCGGGCAGCCATGGCTACACCTTC	CSVSGSHGYTF
TRBV24-1	many	TRBJ1-5	NA	TGTGCCACCACCCCCCAGCCCCAGCATTTT	CATTPQPQHF
TRBV20-1	many	TRBJ2-5	NA	TGCAGTGCCCTCAGGGACTACCAAGAGACCCAGTACTTC	CSALRDYQETQYF
TRBV6-2/TRBV6-3	few	TRBJ1-4	TRBD1	TGTGCCAGCACCCGACGGCTTGGGACAGCAGCAACTAATGAAAAACTGTTTTTT	CASTRRLGTAATNEKLFF
TRBV18	many	TRBJ2-7	NA	TGTGCCAGCTCACCACTAGGGACGTTTCTTTCCCGAGGTGGCGAGCAGTACTTC	CASSPLGTFLSRGGEQYF
TRBV7-8	many	TRBJ1-1	NA	TGTGCCAGCAGCTTAGCGATATGGCGGACGAACACTGAAGCTTTCTTT	CASSLAIWRTNTEAFF
TRBV11-1	NA	TRBJ2-2	NA	TGTGCCAGCAGCCCGAACACCGGGGAGCTGTTTTTT	CASSPNTGELFF
TRBV7-8	NA	TRBJ2-5	TRBD2	TGTGCCAGCAGCTCCATGACTAGCCGAGAGACCCAGTACTTC	CASSSMTSRETQYF
TRBV11-3	medium-sized	TRBJ2-1	TRBD2	TGTGCCAGCAGCTCCACAAGGACTAGCAATGGCGATGAGCAGTTCTTC	CASSSTRTSNGDEQFF
TRBV30	many	TRBJ1-1	NA	TGTGCCTGGAGTGTACATCGCCTCTCTGAAGCTTTCTTT	CAWSVHRLSEAFF
TRBV12-3/TRBV12-4	many	TRBJ2-3	NA	TGTGCCAGCAGAAGGAGCACAGATACGCAGTATTTT	CASRRSTDTQYF
TRBV19	many	TRBJ1-6	NA	TGTGCCAGTAGCACGGGACGACAGGATTCACCCCTCCACTTT	CASSTGRQDSPLHF
TRBV4-1	many	TRBJ1-4	NA	TGCGCCAGCAGCCCCCAACAAGCTGCAACTAATGAAAAACTGTTTTTT	CASSPQQAATNEKLFF
TRBV3-1	medium-sized	TRBJ2-3	NA	TGTGCCAGCAGCCAAGAAGGGGTCACAGATACGCAGTATTTT	CASSQEGVTDTQYF
TRBV28	few	TRBJ1-6	NA	TGTGCCAGCAGTTTAATCCGGGATTCACCCCTCCACTTT	CASSLIRDSPLHF
TRBV20-1	NA	TRBJ2-2	NA	TGCAGTGCTAGAGATGGCAGTTTGGCCGGGGAGCTGTTTTTT	CSARDGSLAGELFF
TRBV4-1	many	TRBJ1-6	NA	TGCGCCAGCAGCCAAGAAAGCAGGGCCTCCTATAATTCACCCCTCCACTTT	CASSQESRASYNSPLHF
TRBV4-1	many	TRBJ2-1	TRBD2	TGCGCCAGCAGATCCGCTCCAGCGGGAGGTTCCAATGAGCAGTTCTTC	CASRSAPAGGSNEQFF
TRBV19	many	TRBJ2-3	NA	TGTGCCAGTAGTATTAAACAGTCCTCTCCGTCGGATACGCAGTATTTT	CASSIKQSSPSDTQYF
TRBV5-1	many	TRBJ2-5	TRBD2	TGCGCCAGCAGCCCCACAGGACTAGCGGGAGCACAAGAGACCCAGTACTTC	CASSPTGLAGAQETQYF